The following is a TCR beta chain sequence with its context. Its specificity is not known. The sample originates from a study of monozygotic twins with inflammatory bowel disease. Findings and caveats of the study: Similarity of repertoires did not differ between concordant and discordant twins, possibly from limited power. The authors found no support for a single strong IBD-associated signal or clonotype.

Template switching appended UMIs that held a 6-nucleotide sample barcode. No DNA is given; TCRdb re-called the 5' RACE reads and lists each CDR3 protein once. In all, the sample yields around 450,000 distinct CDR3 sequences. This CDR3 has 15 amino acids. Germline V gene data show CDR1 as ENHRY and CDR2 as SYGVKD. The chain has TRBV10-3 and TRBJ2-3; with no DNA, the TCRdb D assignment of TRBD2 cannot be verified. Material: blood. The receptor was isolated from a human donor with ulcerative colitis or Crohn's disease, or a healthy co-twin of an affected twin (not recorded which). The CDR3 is CAISGLAGSTDTQYF.